This TCR beta chain appears in the sequencing data of a study of T-cell reconstitution after alpha-beta-depleted transplantation in children. Unique molecular identifiers were used in preparing the TCRbeta library. Via MiXCR, TCRdb re-called the PCR reads, giving one row per CDR3 protein. The sample has about 980,000 distinct CDR3 sequences; about 29% are singletons. Details on this clonotype: The antigen is not known. The germline gene is not matched at one end of the junction; a read error may be the cause.

Whole-study findings and limits: High day-60 TCRbeta diversity in some patients came from surviving recipient T cells and thymic progenitors. Alpha-beta T cells about two months after transplant reportedly derived from several hundred expanded graft clones. After one year, T-cell counts and TCRbeta diversity mostly came from new T cells.

This CDR3 is built from 13 residues. Germline CDR1 SGHRS, CDR2 YFSETQ. The genes are TRBV5-1 and TRBJ2-7; D unclear. The sequencing used PBMCs, mostly from graft donor cells, collected 360 days after TCRalphabeta/CD19-depleted stem cell transplant. This sequence originates from a boy less than two years old who had a stem cell transplant for SCID, so the T cells may come from the graft donor. CDR3 nucleotides: TGCGCCAGCAGCTCGGGTGCAGCCTACGAGCTGTACTTC. Translating gives CASSSGAAYELYF.